Listed below are T cell receptor beta chains from one sample, sequenced in a study of long-term antiretroviral therapy in people with HIV. Only in-frame clones appear in the TCRdb table, and some are missing; sequencing was by immunoSEQ multiplex PCR. The repertoire consists of about 17,000 clones, with approximately 90% occurring once and the leading ten covering under 15%. This sample comprised unsorted PBMCs, obtained 0.6 years after starting antiretroviral therapy. The receptors shown here come from a woman in her forties with HIV. The CDR3 runs from the conserved cysteine through the conserved F or W. The size field is filled for only some rows; it gives once, few, many or a size class.

v_call	clone_size	cdr3_aa
TRBV27	-	CASSPKRTSGDYTDTQYF
TRBV30	-	CAWSDRSPPGAFF
TRBV15	once	CATSREVAYEQYF
TRBV30	-	CAWSVVAMNTEAFF
TRBV10-2	-	CARPGETQYF
TRBV18	-	CASSPFRTSPRNPYEQYF
TRBV29-1	-	CSAGTGTDTQYF
TRBV30	-	CAWDREGTGNTIYF
TRBV18	once	CASSLDRDSGNTIYF
TRBV5-4	-	CASSLVGGEPNGYTF
TRBV19	-	CATKTAPQNTGELFF